These 20 T cell receptor beta chains were all obtained from the same sample, sequenced in a study of blood T cell repertoires in COVID-19. TCRdb's copy holds only in-frame clones and misses some; the assay was immunoSEQ multiplex PCR. The repertoire holds some 250,000 clones, with about nine tenths as singletons. Sequencing input: peripheral blood. These receptors were obtained from a man between 60 and 75 years old with acute or convalescent COVID-19.

This clone appeared a few times. Here the CDR3 DNA reads TGTGCCAGCAGCTTCCAGGGGACTAACTATGGCTACACCTTC. This sequence encodes CASSFQGTNYGYTF. The chain uses TRBV5-4 and TRBJ1-2; tentatively, D is TRBD1 (6 bases). The V gene's germline CDR1 is SGHNT and CDR2 YYREEE (reference sequence). Trimming stripped 2 bases from V and 0 bases from J, with 8 bases between. The CDR3 spans 14 residues.

V is TRBV7-2 and J is TRBJ2-7, with 9 bases that match TRBD2. The germline CDR1 and CDR2 sequences are SGHTA and FQGNSA. This CDR3 contains 15 residues. The V and J ends lost 3 bases and 6 bases, in that order; junction bases with no gene match: 9. The CDR3 bases are TGTGCCAGCAGCTTCCAGCGGGGGGTAAGGGCCGAGCAGTACTTC. Its protein product is CASSFQRGVRAEQYF.

The chain couples TRBV5-1 to TRBJ1-3; TRBD1 matches at 7 bases. The CDR3 is 17 amino acids. Germline CDR1 SGHRS, CDR2 YFSETQ. Losses at the gene ends were 2 bases for V and 0 bases for J; bases not matched to a gene: 8. In DNA, the CDR3 is TGCGCCAGCAGCTTACTCGGGACAGCTCCCTCTGGAAACACCATATATTTT. The encoded protein is CASSLLGTAPSGNTIYF.

The CDR3 sequence: CASSPSAGNTEAFF. For the CDR3, the DNA is TGTGCCAGCTCACCATCAGCGGGGAACACTGAAGCTTTCTTT. The rearrangement joins TRBV18 to TRBJ1-1, with D unclear. The CDR3 consists of 14 residues. V was cut by 2 bases and J by 1 base, with 8 bases left in between. Looked up from germline, CDR1 is KGHSH and CDR2 is LQKENI.

The chain links TRBV9 to TRBJ2-1, with 9 nucleotides matching TRBD2. V lost 2 bases, J lost 4 bases, and 4 bases stayed unmatched. The CDR3 length is 15 residues. Germline V gene data show CDR1 as SGDLS and CDR2 as YYNGEE. The CDR3 loop reads CASSVSGSGYNEQFF. Here the CDR3 DNA reads TGTGCCAGCAGCGTTAGCGGGAGTGGTTACAATGAGCAGTTCTTC. Based on the CDR3 plus reference TRBV9 and TRBJ2-1, the full variable domain is DSGVTQTPKHLITATGQRVTLRCSPRSGDLSVYWYQQSLDQGLQFLIQYYNGEERAKGNILERFSAQQFPDLHSELNLSSLELGDSALYFCASSVSGSGYNEQFFGPGTRLTVL.

The chain employs TRBV5-4 and TRBJ1-3; no firm D call. The germline V gene has CDR1 SGHNT and CDR2 YYREEE (reference sequence). This CDR3 contains 15 residues. With 4 bases removed from V and 0 bases from J, the gap between germline ends came to 11 bases. CDR3 nucleotide sequence: TGTGCCAGCAGCCAGTCGGGATTCTCTGGAAACACCATATATTTT. It specifies CASSQSGFSGNTIYF.

The rearrangement links TRBV4-2 to TRBJ1-2; TRBD1 aligns across 8 bases. The V gene end was trimmed by 0 bases and the J gene end by 5 bases; junction bases not matched to a gene: 8. Germline CDR1 reads LGHNA; CDR2 reads YNFKEQ. CDR3 length: 16 residues. CDR3 residues: CASSQEQGAPFYGYTF. Written as DNA, the CDR3 is TGTGCCAGCAGCCAAGAGCAGGGGGCCCCCTTTTATGGCTACACCTTC.

This clone was counted ten times or more. The CDR3 coding sequence is TGTGCCAGCAGCTTTATATCGGGACTCCGCTACGAGCAGTACTTC. This codes for CASSFISGLRYEQYF. The rearrangement uses TRBV28 and TRBJ2-7; D is perhaps TRBD2 (6 bases). Germline CDR1 and CDR2: MDHEN and SYDVKM. V was cut by 6 bases and J by 3 bases, with 18 bases left in between. The CDR3 runs to 15 residues.

The chain links TRBV7-3 to TRBJ2-5; 11 bases are a match to TRBD1. CDR1 and CDR2 from the germline V gene are SGHTA and FQGTGA. The CDR3 totals 14 residues. Unmatched junction bases numbered 3, after V lost 5 bases and J lost 4 bases. This CDR3 is CASSRDRGSETQYF. In nucleotides, the CDR3 is TGTGCCAGCAGCAGGGACAGGGGGTCAGAGACCCAGTACTTC.

The chain is built from TRBV6-5 and TRBJ2-1; a possible D gene is TRBD1 (5 bases). The length of the CDR3 is 16 residues. Per the germline V gene, CDR1 is MNHEY and CDR2 is SVGAGI. Trimming took off 2 bases at V and 4 bases at J, with 15 bases between the two ends. The CDR3 nucleotides read TGTGCCAGCAGTTACAGTCTAGGGGCGGCGTACAATGAGCAGTTCTTC. Its protein is CASSYSLGAAYNEQFF.

The gene calls are TRBV14 and TRBJ1-6; 9 bases match TRBD1. CDR1 SGHDN and CDR2 FVKESK come from the germline V gene. V lost 0 bases to trimming and J lost 7 bases; unmatched junction nucleotides: 1. This CDR3 has 15 amino acids. Written as DNA, the CDR3 is TGTGCCAGCAGCCAAGATGGACAGGGGAATTCACCCCTCCACTTT. Protein sequence: CASSQDGQGNSPLHF.

This chain links TRBV11-1 with TRBJ2-7, with 9 bases aligning to TRBD2. The CDR3 consists of 14 residues. V was pared by 5 bases and J by 2 bases, with 4 bases of the junction left unmatched. Germline V gene sequence: CDR1 SGHAT, CDR2 FQDESV (reference sequence). In nucleotides, the CDR3 is TGTGCCAGCAGCCCGACTAGCGGACCCTACGAGCAGTACTTC. Protein product: CASSPTSGPYEQYF. Together with reference TRBV11-1 and TRBJ2-7, the CDR3 gives the full variable domain: EAEVAQSPRYKITEKSQAVAFWCDPISGHATLYWYRQILGQGPELLVQFQDESVVDDSQLPKDRFSAERLKGVDSTLKIQPAELGDSAMYLCASSPTSGPYEQYFGPGTRLTVT.

The gene calls are TRBV30 and TRBJ2-7; 9 bases are shared with TRBD2. CDR1 and CDR2 (germline): GTSNPN, SVGIG (reference sequence). The CDR3 is made up of 14 amino acids. V lost 2 bases, J lost 2 bases, and 4 bases stayed unmatched. The CDR3 loop reads CAWSLAGTTYEQYF. The CDR3, as DNA: TGTGCCTGGAGTCTAGCGGGAACTACCTACGAGCAGTACTTC.

The V and J genes are TRBV6-5 and TRBJ2-5; possible D gene TRBD1, 6 bases. Germline CDR1 reads MNHEY; CDR2 reads SVGAGI. Trimming shortened V by 6 bases and J by 1 base, and 12 bases separated the two germline ends. This CDR3 is 14 amino acids long. The CDR3 here is CASRETGSQETQYF. For the CDR3, the DNA is TGTGCCAGCAGGGAGACAGGTTCCCAAGAGACCCAGTACTTC.

The chain links TRBV7-2 to TRBJ1-2, with D perhaps TRBD1 (6 bases). Trimming took off 6 bases at V and 3 bases at J, with 11 bases between the two ends. The CDR3 loop spans 13 amino acids. Germline assignment: CDR1 SGHTA and CDR2 FQGNSA. CDR3 protein: CASSIQGYYGYTF. The CDR3 DNA reads as TGTGCCAGCAGTATACAGGGTTACTATGGCTACACCTTC.

The rearrangement uses TRBV9 and TRBJ2-1; 7 bases agree with TRBD2. The CDR3 loop spans 15 amino acids. V shed 0 bases and J 6 bases; nucleotides not matched to a gene: 6. The V gene's germline CDR1 is SGDLS and CDR2 YYNGEE. The CDR3 spells CASSVESGGFNEQFF. The CDR3 nucleotides read TGTGCCAGCAGCGTAGAATCGGGAGGCTTCAATGAGCAGTTCTTC.

This clone was counted only a few times. The V gene is TRBV29-1, the J gene TRBJ2-7, with D perhaps matching TRBD1 (6 bases). This CDR3 spans 12 amino acids. Germline CDR1 and CDR2: SQVTM and ANQGSEA. Trimming left V 6 bases short and J 0 bases short, with 9 bases between. CDR3 nucleotide sequence: TGCAGCGTCCGGACAGCCTCCTACGAGCAGTACTTC. Amino acids: CSVRTASYEQYF.

The chain combines TRBV4-3 with TRBJ2-1, with D perhaps TRBD2 (6 bases). Looked up from germline, CDR1 is LGHNA and CDR2 is YSLEER. Between the trimmed V and J ends, which lost 4 bases and 12 bases, there was a span of 16 bases. CDR3 length equals 13 residues. DNA for the CDR3: TGCGCCAGCAGCCGGACGACGGTGGGGGGGCAGTTCTTC. It translates to CASSRTTVGGQFF.

The rearrangement uses TRBV5-1 and TRBJ2-1; 10 nucleotides match TRBD1. With V trimmed by 4 bases and J by 8 bases, 12 bases remained unmatched. CDR1 is SGHRS and CDR2 is YFSETQ in the germline V gene. The CDR3 is made up of 16 amino acids. The CDR3 sequence: CASSPSGTGVGDEQFF. The DNA for the CDR3 is TGCGCCAGCAGCCCGTCCGGGACAGGGGTGGGGGATGAGCAGTTCTTC.

The gene calls are TRBV30 and TRBJ1-1; D not resolved. The CDR3 extends over 13 amino acids. The germline V gene has CDR1 GTSNPN and CDR2 SVGIG (reference sequence). V was trimmed by 3 bases and J by 10 bases, leaving 18 bases between them. The CDR3: CAWSRERFMGAFF. DNA of the CDR3: TGTGCCTGGAGCCGGGAGAGGTTCATGGGAGCTTTCTTT.